This TCR beta chain emerged from a study of blood T cells in healthy people across ages. CDR3 length: 13 residues. V shed 8 bases and J shed 3 bases, with 16 bases lying between them. Germline V gene data show CDR1 as GTSNPN and CDR2 as SVGIG (reference sequence). The authors ran a second PCR of about 6 to 11 cycles using a sample-barcoded 5' primer and a J-beta primer mix. Each sample yielded at least 2.5 million CDR3-containing paired-end reads. From the 5' RACE reads, TCRdb called clonotypes with MiXCR, one entry per CDR3 protein. The profile covers more than 900,000 distinct CDR3 sequences, with 25% to 35% appearing a single time and 10% taken by the ten largest. This clonotype was found many times. This sample also appeared in a second study, on T cells of mothers and their children.

V usage is TRBV30 and J usage is TRBJ1-2; no clear D gene. Sequencing used blood. This TCR came from a woman between 40 and 55 years old in good health. This CDR3 reads CARRQGLDYGYTF. The CDR3 DNA is TGTGCCCGACGACAAGGCCTTGACTATGGCTACACCTTC. The full variable domain, with the rest looked up from reference TRBV30 and TRBJ1-2, is SQTIHQWPATLVQPVGSPLSLECTVEGTSNPNLYWYRQAAGRGLQLLFYSVGIGQISSEVPQNLSASRPQDRQFILSSKKLLLSDSGFYLCARRQGLDYGYTFGSGTRLTVV.